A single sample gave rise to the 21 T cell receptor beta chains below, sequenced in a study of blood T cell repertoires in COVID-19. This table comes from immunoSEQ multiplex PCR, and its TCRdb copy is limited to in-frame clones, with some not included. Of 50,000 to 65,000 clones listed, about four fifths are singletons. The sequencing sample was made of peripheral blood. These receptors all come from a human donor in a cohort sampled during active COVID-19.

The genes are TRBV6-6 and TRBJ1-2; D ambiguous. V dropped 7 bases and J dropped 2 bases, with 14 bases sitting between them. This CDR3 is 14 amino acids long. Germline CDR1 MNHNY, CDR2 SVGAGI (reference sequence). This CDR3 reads CASTLSGGNYGYTF. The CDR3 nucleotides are TGTGCCAGCACCTTATCGGGAGGGAACTATGGCTACACCTTC.

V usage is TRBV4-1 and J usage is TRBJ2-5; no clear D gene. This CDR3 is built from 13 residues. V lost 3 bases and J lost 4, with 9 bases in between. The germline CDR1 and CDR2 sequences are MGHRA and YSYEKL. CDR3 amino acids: CASSQGRLETQYF. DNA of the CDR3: TGCGCCAGCAGCCAGGGCCGGTTAGAGACCCAGTACTTC.

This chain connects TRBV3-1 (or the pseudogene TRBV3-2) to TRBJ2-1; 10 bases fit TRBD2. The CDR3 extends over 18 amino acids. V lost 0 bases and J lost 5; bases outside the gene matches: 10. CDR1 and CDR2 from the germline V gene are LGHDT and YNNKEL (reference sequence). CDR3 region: CASSQDLASGSWDNEQFF. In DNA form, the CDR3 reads TGTGCCAGCAGCCAAGATTTGGCTAGCGGGAGTTGGGACAATGAGCAGTTCTTC.

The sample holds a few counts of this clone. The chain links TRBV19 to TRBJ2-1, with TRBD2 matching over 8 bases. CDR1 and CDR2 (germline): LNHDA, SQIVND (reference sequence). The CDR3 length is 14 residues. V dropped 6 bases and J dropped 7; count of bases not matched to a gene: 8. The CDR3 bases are TGTGCCAGTAGGCGGGGGGAGACGAGGAATGAGCAGTTCTTC. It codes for CASRRGETRNEQFF.

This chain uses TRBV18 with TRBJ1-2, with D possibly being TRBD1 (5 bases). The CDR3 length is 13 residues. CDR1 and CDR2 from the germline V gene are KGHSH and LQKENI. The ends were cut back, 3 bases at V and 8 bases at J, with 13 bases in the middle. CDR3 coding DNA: TGTGCCAGCTCACCGCCCGGGGGAAGGGGCTACACCTTC. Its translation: CASSPPGGRGYTF.

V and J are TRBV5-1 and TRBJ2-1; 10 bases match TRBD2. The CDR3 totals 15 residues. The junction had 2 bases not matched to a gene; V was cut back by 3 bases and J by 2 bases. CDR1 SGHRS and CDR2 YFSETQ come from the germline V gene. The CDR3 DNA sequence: TGCGCCAGCAGCTCCGGACTAGCGGCCTACAATGAGCAGTTCTTC. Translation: CASSSGLAAYNEQFF.

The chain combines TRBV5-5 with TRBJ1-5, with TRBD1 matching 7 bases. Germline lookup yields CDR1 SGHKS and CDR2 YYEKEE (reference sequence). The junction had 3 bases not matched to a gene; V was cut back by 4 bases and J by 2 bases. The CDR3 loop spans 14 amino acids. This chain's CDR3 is CASSGGQGNQPQHF. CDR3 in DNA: TGTGCCAGCAGCGGAGGACAGGGCAATCAGCCCCAGCATTTT.

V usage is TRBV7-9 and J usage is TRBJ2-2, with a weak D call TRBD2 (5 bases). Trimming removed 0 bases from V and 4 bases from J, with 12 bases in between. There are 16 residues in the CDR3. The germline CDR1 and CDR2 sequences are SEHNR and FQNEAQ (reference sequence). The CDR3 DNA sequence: TGTGCCAGCAGCTTAGCCGGTCGAGGGTCCACCGGGGAGCTGTTTTTT. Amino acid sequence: CASSLAGRGSTGELFF.

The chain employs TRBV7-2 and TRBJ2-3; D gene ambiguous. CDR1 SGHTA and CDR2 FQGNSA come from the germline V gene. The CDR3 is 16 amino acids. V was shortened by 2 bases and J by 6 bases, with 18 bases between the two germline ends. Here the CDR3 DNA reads TGTGCCAGCAGCTTAAACCGAGCCTCAAAATGGGATACGCAGTATTTT. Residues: CASSLNRASKWDTQYF.

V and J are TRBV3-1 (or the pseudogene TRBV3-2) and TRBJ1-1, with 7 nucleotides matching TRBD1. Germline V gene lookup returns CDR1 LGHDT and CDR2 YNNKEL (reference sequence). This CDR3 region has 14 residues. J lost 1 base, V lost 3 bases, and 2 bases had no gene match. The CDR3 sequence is CASSHWDRNTEAFF. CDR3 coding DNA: TGTGCCAGCAGCCACTGGGACAGGAACACTGAAGCTTTCTTT.

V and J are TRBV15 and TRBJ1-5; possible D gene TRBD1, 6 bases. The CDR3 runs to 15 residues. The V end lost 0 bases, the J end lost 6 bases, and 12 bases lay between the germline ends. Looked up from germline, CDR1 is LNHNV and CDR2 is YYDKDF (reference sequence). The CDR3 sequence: CATSRDRQVGQPQHF. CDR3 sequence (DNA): TGTGCCACCAGCAGAGATCGACAGGTTGGTCAGCCCCAGCATTTT.

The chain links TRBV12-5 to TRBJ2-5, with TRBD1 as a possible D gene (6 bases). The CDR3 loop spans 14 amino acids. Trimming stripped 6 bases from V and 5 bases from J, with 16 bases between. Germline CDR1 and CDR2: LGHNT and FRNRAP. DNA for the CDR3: TGTGCTAGTGGAAAACAGGGCTCGGGGGAGACCCAGTACTTC. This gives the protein CASGKQGSGETQYF.

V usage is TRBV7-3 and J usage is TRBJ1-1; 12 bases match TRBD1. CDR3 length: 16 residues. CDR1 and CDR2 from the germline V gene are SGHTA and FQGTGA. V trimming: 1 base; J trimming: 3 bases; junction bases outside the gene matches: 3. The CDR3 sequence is CASSLKGTGGDTEAFF. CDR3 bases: TGTGCCAGCAGCTTAAAGGGGACAGGGGGCGACACTGAAGCTTTCTTT. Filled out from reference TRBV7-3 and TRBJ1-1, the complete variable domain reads GAGVSQTPSNKVTEKGKYVELRCDPISGHTALYWYRQSLGQGPEFLIYFQGTGAADDSGLPNDRFFAVRPEGSVSTLKIQRTERGDSAVYLCASSLKGTGGDTEAFFGQGTRLTVV.

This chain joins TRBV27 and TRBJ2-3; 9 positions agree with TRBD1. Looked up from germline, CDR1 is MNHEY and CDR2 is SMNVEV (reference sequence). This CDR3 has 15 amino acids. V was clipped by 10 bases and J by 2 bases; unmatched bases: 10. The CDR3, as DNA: TGTGCCACACACAGGGGGCGTACATTCACAGATACGCAGTATTTT. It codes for CATHRGRTFTDTQYF.

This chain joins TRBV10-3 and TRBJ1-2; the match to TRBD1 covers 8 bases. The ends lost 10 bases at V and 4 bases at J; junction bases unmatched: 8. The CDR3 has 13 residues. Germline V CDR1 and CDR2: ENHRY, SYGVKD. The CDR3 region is CATETGVTYGYTF. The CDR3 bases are TGTGCCACCGAGACAGGGGTCACCTATGGCTACACCTTC.

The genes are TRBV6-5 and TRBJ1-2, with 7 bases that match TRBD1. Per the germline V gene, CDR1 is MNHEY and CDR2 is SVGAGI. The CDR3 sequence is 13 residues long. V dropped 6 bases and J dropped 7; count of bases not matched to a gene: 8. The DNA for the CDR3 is TGTGCCAGCAGCCGCGACAGGGTTCGTGGCTACACCTTC. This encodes CASSRDRVRGYTF.

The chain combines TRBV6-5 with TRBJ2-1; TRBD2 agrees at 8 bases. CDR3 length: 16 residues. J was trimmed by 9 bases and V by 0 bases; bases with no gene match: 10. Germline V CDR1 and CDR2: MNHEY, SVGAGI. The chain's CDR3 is CASSYSLRGRKGEQFF. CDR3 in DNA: TGTGCCAGCAGTTACTCGCTCCGCGGGAGGAAAGGTGAGCAGTTCTTC.

Here the CDR3 DNA reads TGCGCCAGCCAACGGGAGGGAGCATGGAACAATCAGCCCCAGCATTTT. This encodes CASQREGAWNNQPQHF. The J gene is TRBJ1-5, the V gene TRBV5-1, with no clear D. CDR1 and CDR2 from the germline V gene are SGHRS and YFSETQ. This CDR3 contains 16 residues. The V end lost 7 bases, the J end lost 3 bases, and 20 bases lay between the germline ends. Combining the CDR3 with reference TRBV5-1 and TRBJ1-5 gives the whole variable domain KAGVTQTPRYLIKTRGQQVTLSCSPISGHRSVSWYQQTPGQGLQFLFEYFSETQRNKGNFPGRFSGRQFSNSRSEMNVSTLELGDSALYLCASQREGAWNNQPQHFGDGTRLSIL.

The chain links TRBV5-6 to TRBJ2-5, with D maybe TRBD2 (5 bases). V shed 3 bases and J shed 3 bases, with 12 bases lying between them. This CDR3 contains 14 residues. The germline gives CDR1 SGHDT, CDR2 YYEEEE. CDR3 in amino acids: CASSSSPGEETQYF. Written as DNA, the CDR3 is TGTGCCAGCAGCTCGAGCCCCGGGGAAGAGACCCAGTACTTC.

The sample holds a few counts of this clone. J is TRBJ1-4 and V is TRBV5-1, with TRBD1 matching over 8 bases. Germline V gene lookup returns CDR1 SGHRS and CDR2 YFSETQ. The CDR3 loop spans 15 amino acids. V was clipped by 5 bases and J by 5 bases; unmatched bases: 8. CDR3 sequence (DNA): TGCGCCAGCAGATTGTCCACAGGGGGGAATGAAAAACTGTTTTTT. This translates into CASRLSTGGNEKLFF.

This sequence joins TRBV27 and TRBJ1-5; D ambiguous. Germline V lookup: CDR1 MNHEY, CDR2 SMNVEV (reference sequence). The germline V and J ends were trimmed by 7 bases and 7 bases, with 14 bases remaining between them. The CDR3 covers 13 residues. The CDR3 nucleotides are TGTGCCAGCACCGGGAGCCTCGGACAGCCCCAGCATTTT. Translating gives CASTGSLGQPQHF.